This T cell receptor beta chain was profiled in a study of blood T cell repertoires in COVID-19. Authors' processing steps: Estimation of nucleated cell counts relied on the amplification of reference gene primers. Some clones are missing from TCRdb's copy, which holds only in-frame ones; the method was immunoSEQ multiplex PCR. V and J calls and clone size are given by that table; D and trimming were obtained from the DNA. The sample includes around 100,000 clones, roughly nine tenths of them seen just once. The sequenced material came from peripheral blood. This TCR derives from a human donor in a cohort sampled during active COVID-19.

The CDR3, as DNA: TGTGCCAGCAGTACCACCGGGGGGGGCCTGGTAGGCTACACCTTC. Its protein product is CASSTTGGGLVGYTF. The gene calls are TRBV6-6 and TRBJ1-2; D perhaps matches TRBD1 (6 bases). CDR3 length: 15 residues. V gave up 5 bases and J gave up 8 bases, with 21 bases separating them. CDR1 and CDR2 from the germline V gene are MNHNY and SVGAGI (reference sequence).